These T cell receptor beta chains were read from a single sample in a study of spatial heterogeneity in lung cancer. TCRdb called the 5' RACE reads again in MiXCR, with one record for every CDR3 protein. The sample yields 39,000 or so distinct CDR3 sequences, 7.5% seen once. The specimen comprised PBMCs, sampled at surgery. These receptor sequences come from a male donor with early-stage non-small cell lung cancer. Each CDR3 is given with its conserved first and last residue. The order of the fields is D gene, V gene, clone size, J gene, CDR3 DNA, CDR3 protein. D genes are given only for firm matches. Part of the rows lack a size; the others show once, few, many or a class for expanded clones.

d_gene: NA; v_gene: TRBV20-1; abundance: many; j_gene: TRBJ1-6; CDR3nt: TGCAGTGCTAGAGACCCGACAAGGGGGGCCTCCTATAATTCACCCCTCCACTTT; CDR3aa: CSARDPTRGASYNSPLHF
d_gene: NA; v_gene: TRBV29-1; abundance: few; j_gene: TRBJ2-5; CDR3nt: TGCAGCGTCGATCGACTTGTTTCGGAGACCCAGTACTTC; CDR3aa: CSVDRLVSETQYF
d_gene: TRBD1; v_gene: TRBV12-3/TRBV12-4; abundance: many; j_gene: TRBJ1-4; CDR3nt: TGTGCCAGCAGTTTGCAGGGGGGGGAAAAACTGTTTTTT; CDR3aa: CASSLQGGEKLFF
d_gene: NA; v_gene: TRBV24-1; abundance: many; j_gene: TRBJ1-1; CDR3nt: TGTGCCACCAGGGAGGTGATGAACACTGAAGCTTTCTTT; CDR3aa: CATREVMNTEAFF
d_gene: TRBD1; v_gene: TRBV7-2; abundance: many; j_gene: TRBJ1-5; CDR3nt: TGTGCCAGCAGCCTAGGGACAGCCCGCAATCAGCCCCAGCATTTT; CDR3aa: CASSLGTARNQPQHF
d_gene: NA; v_gene: TRBV5-8; abundance: few; j_gene: TRBJ1-1; CDR3nt: TGTGCCAGCACCGGGGTGACTGAAGCTTTCTTT; CDR3aa: CASTGVTEAFF
d_gene: NA; v_gene: TRBV28; abundance: many; j_gene: TRBJ1-1; CDR3nt: TGTGCCAGCAGTAGGCTGTGGGGGGAGGCTGAAGCTTTCTTT; CDR3aa: CASSRLWGEAEAFF
d_gene: TRBD1; v_gene: TRBV10-2; abundance: many; j_gene: TRBJ1-2; CDR3nt: TGCGCCAGCAGAGGGGGACAGGGGGCCTATGGCTACACCTTC; CDR3aa: CASRGGQGAYGYTF
d_gene: TRBD1; v_gene: TRBV6-2/TRBV6-3; abundance: few; j_gene: TRBJ2-5; CDR3nt: TGTGCCAGCAGATTCGACAGGGGTGAAGGAGAGACCCAGTACTTC; CDR3aa: CASRFDRGEGETQYF
d_gene: NA; v_gene: TRBV5-1; abundance: many; j_gene: TRBJ1-6; CDR3nt: TGCGCCAGCAGCCCGGCGGGGGGGCGCGGTAATTCACCCCTCCACTTT; CDR3aa: CASSPAGGRGNSPLHF
d_gene: NA; v_gene: TRBV12-3/TRBV12-4; abundance: many; j_gene: TRBJ1-1; CDR3nt: TGTGCCAGCGCCTCAACAGGGAAGCTGAACACTGAAGCTTTCTTT; CDR3aa: CASASTGKLNTEAFF
d_gene: TRBD2; v_gene: TRBV19; abundance: NA; j_gene: TRBJ2-1; CDR3nt: TGTGCCAGTAGTATAGGTCTAGCGGGGGGGCGAATTTACTACAATGAGCAGTTCTTC; CDR3aa: CASSIGLAGGRIYYNEQFF
d_gene: NA; v_gene: TRBV7-8; abundance: NA; j_gene: TRBJ2-2; CDR3nt: TGTACCAGCAGCTCCCCCGCGGGCGCCGGGGAGCTGTTTTTT; CDR3aa: CTSSSPAGAGELFF
d_gene: TRBD1; v_gene: TRBV7-9; abundance: many; j_gene: TRBJ2-7; CDR3nt: TGTGCCAGCAGCCAGTCCGGGACAGACGAGCAGTACTTC; CDR3aa: CASSQSGTDEQYF
d_gene: NA; v_gene: TRBV27; abundance: few; j_gene: TRBJ1-5; CDR3nt: TGTGCCAGCAGTTCCCAAGGGATGCATCAGCCCCAGCATTTT; CDR3aa: CASSSQGMHQPQHF
d_gene: TRBD1; v_gene: TRBV27; abundance: NA; j_gene: TRBJ2-3; CDR3nt: TGTGCCAGCAGCGGCCAGGGGGCCACGGGGCTGGATACGCAGTATTTT; CDR3aa: CASSGQGATGLDTQYF
d_gene: NA; v_gene: TRBV20-1; abundance: many; j_gene: TRBJ1-1; CDR3nt: TGCAGTGCCAGCCCCGGTTCTGAAGCTTTCTTT; CDR3aa: CSASPGSEAFF
d_gene: TRBD2; v_gene: TRBV20-1; abundance: many; j_gene: TRBJ2-3; CDR3nt: TGCAGTGCTAGTAATCGGCTAGCGGGAACTAGCACAGATACGCAGTATTTT; CDR3aa: CSASNRLAGTSTDTQYF
d_gene: TRBD2; v_gene: TRBV7-8; abundance: few; j_gene: TRBJ2-5; CDR3nt: TGTGCCAGCAGCTTTAGCGGGAGGTTGGAGACCCAGTACTTC; CDR3aa: CASSFSGRLETQYF
d_gene: NA; v_gene: TRBV7-6; abundance: NA; j_gene: TRBJ1-5; CDR3nt: TGTGCCAGCAGCTCCCAGGCAGGGGGCAATCAGCCCCAGCATTTT; CDR3aa: CASSSQAGGNQPQHF
d_gene: TRBD2; v_gene: TRBV7-3; abundance: many; j_gene: TRBJ2-7; CDR3nt: TGTGCCAGCAGCTTCAGTAGGGAGGGCGAGCAGTACTTC; CDR3aa: CASSFSREGEQYF
d_gene: TRBD1; v_gene: TRBV30; abundance: few; j_gene: TRBJ1-1; CDR3nt: TGTGCCTGGAGAAACACAGGGGTCACTGAAGCTTTCTTT; CDR3aa: CAWRNTGVTEAFF
d_gene: TRBD2; v_gene: TRBV12-3/TRBV12-4; abundance: many; j_gene: TRBJ2-7; CDR3nt: TGTGCCAGCAGTCCACAAGCGGGGGCGAGCTCCTACGAGCAGTACTTC; CDR3aa: CASSPQAGASSYEQYF